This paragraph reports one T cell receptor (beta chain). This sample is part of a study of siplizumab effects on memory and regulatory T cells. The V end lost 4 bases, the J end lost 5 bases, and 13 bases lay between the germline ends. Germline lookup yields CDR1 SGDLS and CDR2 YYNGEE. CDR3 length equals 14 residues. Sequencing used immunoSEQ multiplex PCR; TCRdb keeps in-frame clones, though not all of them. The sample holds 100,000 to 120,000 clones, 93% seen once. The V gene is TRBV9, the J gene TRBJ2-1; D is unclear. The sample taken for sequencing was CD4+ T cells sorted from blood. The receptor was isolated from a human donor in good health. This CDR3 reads CASSPIDGNNEQFF. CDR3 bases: TGTGCCAGCAGCCCTATAGATGGGAACAATGAGCAGTTCTTC.